This TCR beta chain was recorded in a study of shared clonotypes between healthy human individuals. On the study more broadly: Donor composition was a couple of women and a few men, aged 18 to 49.

Sequencing was performed with immunoSEQ multiplex PCR; in TCRdb, only in-frame clones are kept and a portion is missing. The sample yields roughly 700,000 clones, 90% seen once. This clone was seen a few times. The sample holds other DNA sequences that translate to the same CDR3. The CDR3 runs to 13 residues. V lost 0 bases and J lost 1, with 4 bases in between. CDR1 SGHDT and CDR2 YYEEEE come from the germline V gene. The sequence was collected from a young man in good health. Some clones in this sample may be carry-over from other donors' samples. Sequenced sample: memory CD8+ T cells from PBMCs. Subset described: CD45RO+ cells pooled with CCR7-negative TemRA cells. The chain links TRBV5-6 to TRBJ1-1; D gene ambiguous. CDR3 bases: TGTGCCAGCAGCTTGGGGGCGAACACTGAAGCTTTCTTT. Protein: CASSLGANTEAFF.